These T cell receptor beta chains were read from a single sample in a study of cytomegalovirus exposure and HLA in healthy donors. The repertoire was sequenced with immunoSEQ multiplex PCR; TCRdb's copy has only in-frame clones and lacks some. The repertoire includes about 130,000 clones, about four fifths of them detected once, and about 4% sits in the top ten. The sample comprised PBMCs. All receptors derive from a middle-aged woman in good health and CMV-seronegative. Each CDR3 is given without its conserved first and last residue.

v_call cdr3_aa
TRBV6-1 ASSKDSRGAYEQY
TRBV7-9 SSSLCQGAPEIACTEAF
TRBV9 ASSLNGEKLF
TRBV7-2 ASNPGVGHASLTTDTQY
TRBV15 ATYPRAGVTGELF
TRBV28 ASSSFLAGTETQY
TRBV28 ASSFAGAGNIQY
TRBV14 ASSDRGLKTQY
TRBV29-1 SVEDPGLAFNNEQF
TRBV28 ASSGGSNYGYT
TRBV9 ASSVEGTAVNSPLH
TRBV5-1 ASSWDKPYEQY
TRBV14 ASSLYLDTEAF
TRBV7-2 ASSWKGLAGGSEQF
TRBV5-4 ASSLGGDPRNTEAF
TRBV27 ASSLAANTYNEQF
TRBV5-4 ASSSPGGGGNYGYT
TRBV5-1 ASRSEVGYT
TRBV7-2 ASSLSYPHLAGDDYEQY
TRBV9 ASSARLLNSPLH
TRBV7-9 ASSLTGTTEKLF
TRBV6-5 ASSGVDNEQF
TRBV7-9 ASRRDRQDSPLH
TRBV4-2 ASSQVEQGGVHGYT
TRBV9 ASSLKTSGLPDEQF
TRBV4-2 ASSQSGAGEGGEQF
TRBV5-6 ASSIGTGSYENGPETQY
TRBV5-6 ASSPPGLAGGGRTDTQY
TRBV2 ASNAQVNTEAF
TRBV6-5 ASTSYRNYGYT
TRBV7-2 SSSLTGTQNYEQY
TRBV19 ASSISGTGDSPLH
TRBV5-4 ASSLRLAEETQY